This T cell receptor (beta chain) was captured in a study of response to subunit inactivated influenza vaccine. Whole-study findings and limits: The authors proposed limited new T cell recruitment per seasonal influenza vaccination.

Comments on this clonotype: Its antigen is unidentified.

Trimming shortened V by 5 bases and J by 5 bases, and 15 bases separated the two germline ends. Germline V gene data show CDR1 as SGHVS and CDR2 as FQNEAQ. This CDR3 spans 14 amino acids. TCRdb re-called the RT-PCR reads through MiXCR, storing one row per CDR3 protein. Here the sample spans about 800,000 distinct CDR3 sequences, around 21% being singletons. Material: PBMCs from blood, obtained 5 days after vaccination. This receptor was identified in a man aged 45-65 years who received an inactivated influenza vaccine. The chain is built from TRBV7-8 and TRBJ2-5; a weak D match, TRBD1 (5 bases). The CDR3 is CASSTRVLSETQYF. As DNA, the CDR3 is TGTGCCAGCAGCACCAGGGTTCTCAGCGAGACCCAGTACTTC.